Given below is one TCR beta chain in context. A much larger clone is a single base away; this may be a read error. This record belongs to a study of tumor-infiltrating lymphocytes in primary liver carcinoma. In addition to blood RNA drawn from unsorted whole blood, germline DNA was extracted. Synthesis of TCR beta cDNA was carried out from around 500 ng total RNA with a constant-region primer. ARM-PCR was slightly modified, and three nested multiplex PCR rounds with it gave rise to the TCR beta libraries. Each CDR3 protein gets one entry after TCRdb re-called the multiplex PCR reads with MiXCR. The sample lists fewer than 400,000 distinct CDR3 sequences; around three fifths were seen once. This TCR was sampled from a woman in her twenties or thirties with primary liver carcinoma and hepatitis B virus infection. The sample comprised peripheral blood.

The CDR3 protein is CASSLDGRIAYNEHFF. The CDR3 DNA reads as TGTGCCAGCAGCTTGGACGGTAGAATTGCCTACAATGAGCATTTCTTC. The chain links TRBV5-6 to TRBJ2-1; the D is unclear. This CDR3 region has 16 residues. Germline CDR1 is SGHDT and CDR2 is YYEEEE.